The table lists the clone carrying this T cell receptor beta chain with a count of one. Participants came from about 23 US areas, aged roughly 18 to 89 years. This sample was taken from a study of blood T cell repertoires in COVID-19. On the study more broadly: Acute and convalescent COVID-19 samples came from the United States, Italy and Spain.

As originally analysed: Counts of nucleated cells, estimated from reference gene primer amplification, were obtained. Here immunoSEQ multiplex PCR was the method, and the copy in TCRdb shows in-frame clones only, minus some. V, J and clone size were drawn from that table, and D and trimming were deduced from the DNA. Of 150,000 to 200,000 clones in the sample, roughly four fifths were seen once. Sequencing input: PBMCs or T cells enriched from blood (not recorded which). The receptor comes from a man aged 50 to 60 who had recovered from COVID-19.

The CDR3 here is CASRPDQAGTQYF. CDR3 nucleotides: TGTGCCAGCAGACCCGACCAAGCAGGGACCCAGTACTTC. V gene TRBV2 combines with J gene TRBJ2-5; D gene ambiguous. Germline V gives CDR1 SNHLY, CDR2 FYNNEI. There are 13 residues in the CDR3. Trimming removed 6 bases from V and 7 bases from J, with 15 bases in between.